Listed below are T cell receptor beta chains from one sample, sequenced in a study of blood T cell repertoires in COVID-19. The data were produced by immunoSEQ multiplex PCR, yet TCRdb's version contains in-frame clones alone and is incomplete. The sample records more than 300,000 clones, around 87% being singletons. Sequenced sample: peripheral blood. The receptor set was obtained from a woman in her twenties or thirties with COVID-19, enrolled during active disease. Both conserved end residues are part of each CDR3. The D gene is left open where the match is weak. Some rows mark clone size as missing; the rest say once, few, many or name a class of expanded clone.

D gene: TRBD1
J gene: TRBJ2-1
V gene: TRBV4-1
clone size: .
CDR3 DNA: TGCGCCAGCAGCTCCGGGGACAGCTTAACTAATGAGCAGTTCTTC
CDR3 protein: CASSSGDSLTNEQFF

D gene: .
J gene: TRBJ2-1
V gene: TRBV24-1
clone size: .
CDR3 DNA: TGTGCCACCAGTGATTTTTGGGGCGGCCCCCCCCCTGAAGAGCAGTTCTTC
CDR3 protein: CATSDFWGGPPPEEQFF

D gene: .
J gene: TRBJ1-2
V gene: TRBV4-3
clone size: .
CDR3 DNA: TGCGCCAGCAGCCAAGAGACTTCTAACTATGGCTACACCTTC
CDR3 protein: CASSQETSNYGYTF

D gene: .
J gene: TRBJ1-2
V gene: TRBV7-2
clone size: .
CDR3 DNA: TGTGCCAGCAGCACCAGTTTGGGGGCTGGCTATGGCTACACCTTC
CDR3 protein: CASSTSLGAGYGYTF

D gene: .
J gene: TRBJ1-5
V gene: TRBV7-2
clone size: .
CDR3 DNA: TGTGCCAGCAGCCTAGTAGGCTACGGGACACTTAGCAATCAGCCCCAGCATTTT
CDR3 protein: CASSLVGYGTLSNQPQHF

D gene: .
J gene: TRBJ1-6
V gene: TRBV9
clone size: .
CDR3 DNA: TGTGCCAGCAGCGTAGAATCTCGGTTTAATTCACCCCTCCACTTT
CDR3 protein: CASSVESRFNSPLHF

D gene: TRBD2
J gene: TRBJ2-3
V gene: TRBV28
clone size: .
CDR3 DNA: TGTGCCAGCAGCCCTCTAGCGGGAGGAGGAGATACGCAGTATTTT
CDR3 protein: CASSPLAGGGDTQYF

D gene: .
J gene: TRBJ1-4
V gene: TRBV30
clone size: .
CDR3 DNA: TGTGCCTGCCATTACCCCAGTATTGCAACTAATGAAAAACTGTTTTTT
CDR3 protein: CACHYPSIATNEKLFF

D gene: .
J gene: TRBJ1-3
V gene: TRBV28
clone size: few
CDR3 DNA: TGTGCCAGCAGTTTCATCAGGGACTCTGGAAACACCATATATTTT
CDR3 protein: CASSFIRDSGNTIYF

D gene: TRBD2
J gene: TRBJ2-1
V gene: TRBV5-4
clone size: .
CDR3 DNA: TGTGCCAGCAGCTTCCAGCTAGCGGGAGACAATGAGCAGTTCTTC
CDR3 protein: CASSFQLAGDNEQFF

D gene: TRBD1
J gene: TRBJ2-5
V gene: TRBV6-5
clone size: .
CDR3 DNA: TGTGCCAGCAGTTATTTCCGGGACAGGGGTGAGACCCAGTACTTC
CDR3 protein: CASSYFRDRGETQYF

D gene: TRBD2
J gene: TRBJ2-5
V gene: TRBV15
clone size: .
CDR3 DNA: TGTGCCACCAGCAGAGGGCTAGCGGGAGTAGAGACCCAGTACTTC
CDR3 protein: CATSRGLAGVETQYF

D gene: .
J gene: TRBJ2-6
V gene: TRBV30
clone size: .
CDR3 DNA: TGTGCCTGGACCTACAGGGATTCTGGGGCCAACGTCCTGACTTTC
CDR3 protein: CAWTYRDSGANVLTF

D gene: TRBD1
J gene: TRBJ2-1
V gene: TRBV5-1
clone size: .
CDR3 DNA: TGCGCCAGCAGCTCCGGGACAGGGTGGTGGGGTGAGCAGTTCTTC
CDR3 protein: CASSSGTGWWGEQFF